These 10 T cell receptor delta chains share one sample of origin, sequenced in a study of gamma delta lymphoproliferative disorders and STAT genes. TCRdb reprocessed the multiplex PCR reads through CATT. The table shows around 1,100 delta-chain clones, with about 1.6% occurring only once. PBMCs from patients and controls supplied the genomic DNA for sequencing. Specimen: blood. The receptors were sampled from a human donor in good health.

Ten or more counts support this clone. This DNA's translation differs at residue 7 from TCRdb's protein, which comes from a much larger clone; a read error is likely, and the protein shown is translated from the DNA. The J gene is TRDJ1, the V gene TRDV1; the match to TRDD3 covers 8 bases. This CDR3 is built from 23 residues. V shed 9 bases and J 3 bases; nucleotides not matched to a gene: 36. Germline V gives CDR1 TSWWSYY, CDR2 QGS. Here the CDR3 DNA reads TGTGCTCTCTGCGGTGGGGCCTACCCCGTACTGGGGGCCTCGATAATACGGGCCGATAAACTCATCTTT. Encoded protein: CALCGGAYPVLGASIIRADKLIF.

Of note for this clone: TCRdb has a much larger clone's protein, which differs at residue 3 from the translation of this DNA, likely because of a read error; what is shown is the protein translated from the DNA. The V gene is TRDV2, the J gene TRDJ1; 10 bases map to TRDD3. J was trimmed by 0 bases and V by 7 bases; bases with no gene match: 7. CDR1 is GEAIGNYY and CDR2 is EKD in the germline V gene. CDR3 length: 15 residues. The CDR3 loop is CAWEALGDNTDKLIF. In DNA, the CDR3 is TGTGCCTGGGAAGCCCTGGGGGATAACACCGATAAACTCATCTTT.

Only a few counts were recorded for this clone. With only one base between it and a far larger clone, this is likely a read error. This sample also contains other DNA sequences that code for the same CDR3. The CDR3, as DNA: TGCGCTCTTGGGGACCCGGTTCGGGGGAGAGGCACCGATAAACTCATCTTT. As protein: CALGDPVRGRGTDKLIF. This chain links TRDV1 with TRDJ1, with a tentative D call TRDD3 (6 bases). Germline V gene data show CDR1 as TSWWSYY and CDR2 as QGS. The CDR3 length is 17 residues.

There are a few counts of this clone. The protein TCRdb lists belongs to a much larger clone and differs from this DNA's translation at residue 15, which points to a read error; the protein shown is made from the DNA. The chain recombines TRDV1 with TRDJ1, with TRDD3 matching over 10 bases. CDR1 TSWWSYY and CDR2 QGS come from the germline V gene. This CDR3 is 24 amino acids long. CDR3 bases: TGTGCTCTTGGGGAATCGATCGGGTTCCCAGCCTTCCCGAGGTACTGGGGGATTACCGTTAAACTCATCTTT. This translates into CALGESIGFPAFPRYWGITVKLIF.

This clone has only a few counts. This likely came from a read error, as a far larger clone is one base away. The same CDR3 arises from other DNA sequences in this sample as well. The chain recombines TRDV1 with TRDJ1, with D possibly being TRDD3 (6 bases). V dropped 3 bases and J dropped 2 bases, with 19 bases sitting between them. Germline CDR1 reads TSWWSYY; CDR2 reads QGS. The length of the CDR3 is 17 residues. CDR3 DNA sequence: TGTGCTCTTGGGGACCCGGTTCGGGGGAGAGGTACCGATAAACTCATCTTT. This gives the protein CALGDPVRGRGTDKLIF.

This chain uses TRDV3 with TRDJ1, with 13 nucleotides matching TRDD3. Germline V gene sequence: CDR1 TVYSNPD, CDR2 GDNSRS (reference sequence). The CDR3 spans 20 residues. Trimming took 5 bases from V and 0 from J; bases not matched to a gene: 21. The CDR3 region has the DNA TGTGCCCAATCCATTGTGGGGGTACTGGGGGATACGGGGTACACCGATAAACTCATCTTT. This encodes CAQSIVGVLGDTGYTDKLIF.

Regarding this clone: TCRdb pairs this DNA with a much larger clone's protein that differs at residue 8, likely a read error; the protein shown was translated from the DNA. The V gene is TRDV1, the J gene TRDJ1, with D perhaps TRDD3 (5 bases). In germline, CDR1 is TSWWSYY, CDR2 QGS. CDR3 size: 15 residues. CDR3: CALRDPPCQYAKLIF. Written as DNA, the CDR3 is TGTGCTCTTAGGGATCCCCCCTGCCAGTACGCCAAACTCATCTTT.

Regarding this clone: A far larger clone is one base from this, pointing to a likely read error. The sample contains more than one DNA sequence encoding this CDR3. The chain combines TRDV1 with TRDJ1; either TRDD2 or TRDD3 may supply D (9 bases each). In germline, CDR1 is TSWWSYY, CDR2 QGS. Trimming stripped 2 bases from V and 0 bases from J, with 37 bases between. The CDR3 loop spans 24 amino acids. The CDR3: CALGEGGCLPTLILGDTYTDKLIF. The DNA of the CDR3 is TGTGCTCTTGGGGAAGGGGGTTGCCTTCCTACCCTTATACTTGGGGATACGTACACCGATAAACTCATCTTT.

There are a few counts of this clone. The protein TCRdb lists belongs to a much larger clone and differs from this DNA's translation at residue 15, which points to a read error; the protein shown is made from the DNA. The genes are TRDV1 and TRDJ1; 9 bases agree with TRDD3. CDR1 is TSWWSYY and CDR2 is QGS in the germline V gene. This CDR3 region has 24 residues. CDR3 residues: CALGESIGFPAFPRSWGITVKLIF. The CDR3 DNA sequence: TGTGCTCTTGGGGAATCGATCGGGTTCCCAGCCTTCCCGAGGAGCTGGGGGATTACCGTTAAACTCATCTTT.

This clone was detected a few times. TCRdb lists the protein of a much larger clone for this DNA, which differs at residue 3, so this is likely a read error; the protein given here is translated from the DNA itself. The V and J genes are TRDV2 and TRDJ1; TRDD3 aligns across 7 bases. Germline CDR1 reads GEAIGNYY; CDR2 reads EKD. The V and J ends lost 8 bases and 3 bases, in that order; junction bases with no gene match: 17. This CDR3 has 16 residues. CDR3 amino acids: CAYEGGGLPCADKLIF. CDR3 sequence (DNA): TGTGCCTATGAAGGTGGGGGACTACCTTGCGCCGATAAACTCATCTTT.